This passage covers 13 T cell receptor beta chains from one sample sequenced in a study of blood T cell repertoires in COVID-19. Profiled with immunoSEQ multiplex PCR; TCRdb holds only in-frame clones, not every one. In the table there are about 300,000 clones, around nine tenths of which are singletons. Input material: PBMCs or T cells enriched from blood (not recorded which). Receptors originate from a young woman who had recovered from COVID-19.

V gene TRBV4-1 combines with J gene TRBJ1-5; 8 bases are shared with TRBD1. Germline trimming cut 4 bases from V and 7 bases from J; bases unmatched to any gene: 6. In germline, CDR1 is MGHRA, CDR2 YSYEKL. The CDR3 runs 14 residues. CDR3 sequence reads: CASSRTGGMQPQHF. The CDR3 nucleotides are TGCGCCAGCAGCCGCACAGGGGGTATGCAGCCCCAGCATTTT.

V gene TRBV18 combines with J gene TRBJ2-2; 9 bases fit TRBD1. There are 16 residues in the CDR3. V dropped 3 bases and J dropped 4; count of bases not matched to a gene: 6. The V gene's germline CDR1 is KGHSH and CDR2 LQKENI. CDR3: CASSPLGQGRTGELFF. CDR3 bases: TGTGCCAGCTCACCCCTGGGACAGGGTCGCACCGGGGAGCTGTTTTTT.

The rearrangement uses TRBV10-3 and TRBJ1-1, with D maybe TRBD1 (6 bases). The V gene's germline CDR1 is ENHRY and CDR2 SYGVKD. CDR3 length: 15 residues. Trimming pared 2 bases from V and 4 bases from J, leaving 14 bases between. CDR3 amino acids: CAISEDQGRVTEAFF. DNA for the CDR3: TGTGCCATCAGTGAGGATCAGGGGCGCGTCACTGAAGCTTTCTTT.

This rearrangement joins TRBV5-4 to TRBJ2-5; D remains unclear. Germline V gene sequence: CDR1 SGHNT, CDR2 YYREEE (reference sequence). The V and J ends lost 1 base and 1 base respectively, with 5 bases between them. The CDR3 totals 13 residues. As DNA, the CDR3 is TGTGCCAGCAGCTTGCCCGGCCAAGAGACCCAGTACTTC. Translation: CASSLPGQETQYF.

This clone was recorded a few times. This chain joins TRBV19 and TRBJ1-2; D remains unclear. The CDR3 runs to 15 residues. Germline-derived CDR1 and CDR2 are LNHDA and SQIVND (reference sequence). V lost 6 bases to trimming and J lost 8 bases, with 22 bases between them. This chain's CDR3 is CASSLFGVGQDGYTF. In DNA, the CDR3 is TGTGCCAGTAGCCTGTTCGGGGTTGGGCAGGACGGCTACACCTTC.

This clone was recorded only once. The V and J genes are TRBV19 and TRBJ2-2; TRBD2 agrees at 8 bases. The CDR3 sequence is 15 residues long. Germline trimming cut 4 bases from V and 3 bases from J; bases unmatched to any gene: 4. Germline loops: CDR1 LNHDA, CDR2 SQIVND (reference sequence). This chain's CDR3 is CASSSGRLHTGELFF. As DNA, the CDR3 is TGTGCCAGTAGTAGCGGGAGGCTACACACCGGGGAGCTGTTTTTT.

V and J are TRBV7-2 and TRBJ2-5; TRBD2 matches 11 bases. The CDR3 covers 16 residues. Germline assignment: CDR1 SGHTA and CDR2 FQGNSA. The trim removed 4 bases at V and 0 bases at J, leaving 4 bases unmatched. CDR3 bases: TGTGCCAGCAGCTCTGGACTAGCGGGTTACCAAGAGACCCAGTACTTC. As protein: CASSSGLAGYQETQYF. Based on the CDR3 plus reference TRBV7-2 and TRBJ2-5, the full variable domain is GAGVSQSPSNKVTEKGKDVELRCDPISGHTALYWYRQSLGQGLEFLIYFQGNSAPDKSGLPSDRFSAERTGGSVSTLTIQRTQQEDSAVYLCASSSGLAGYQETQYFGPGTRLLVL.

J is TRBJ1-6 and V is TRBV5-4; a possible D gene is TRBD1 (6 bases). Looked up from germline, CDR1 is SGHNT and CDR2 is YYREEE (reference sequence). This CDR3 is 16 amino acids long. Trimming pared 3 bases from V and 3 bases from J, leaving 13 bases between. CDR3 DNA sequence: TGTGCCAGCAGCTGGGGTCAACAGGGCTATAATTCACCCCTCCACTTT. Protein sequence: CASSWGQQGYNSPLHF.

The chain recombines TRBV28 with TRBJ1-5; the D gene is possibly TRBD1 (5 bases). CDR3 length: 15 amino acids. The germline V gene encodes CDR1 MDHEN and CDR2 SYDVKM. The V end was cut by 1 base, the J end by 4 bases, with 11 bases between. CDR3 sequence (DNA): TGTGCCAGCAGTTTATCGGGGGGGAAGAATCAGCCCCAGCATTTT. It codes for CASSLSGGKNQPQHF. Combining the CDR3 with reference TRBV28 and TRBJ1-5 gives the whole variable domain DVKVTQSSRYLVKRTGEKVFLECVQDMDHENMFWYRQDPGLGLRLIYFSYDVKMKEKGDIPEGYSVSREKKERFSLILESASTNQTSMYLCASSLSGGKNQPQHFGDGTRLSIL.

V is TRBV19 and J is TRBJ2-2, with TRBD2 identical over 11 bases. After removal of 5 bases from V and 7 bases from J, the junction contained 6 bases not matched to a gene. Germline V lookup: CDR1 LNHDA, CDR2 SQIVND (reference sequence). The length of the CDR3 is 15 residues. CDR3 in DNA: TGTGCCAGTAGTGCGACTAGCGGGAATAACGGGGAGCTGTTTTTT. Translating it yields CASSATSGNNGELFF.

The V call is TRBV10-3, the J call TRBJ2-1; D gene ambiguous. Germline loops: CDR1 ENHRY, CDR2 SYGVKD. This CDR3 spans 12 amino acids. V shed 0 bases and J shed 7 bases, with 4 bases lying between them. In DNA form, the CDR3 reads TGTGCCATCAGTGAGTCTCGGAATGAGCAGTTCTTC. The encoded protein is CAISESRNEQFF.

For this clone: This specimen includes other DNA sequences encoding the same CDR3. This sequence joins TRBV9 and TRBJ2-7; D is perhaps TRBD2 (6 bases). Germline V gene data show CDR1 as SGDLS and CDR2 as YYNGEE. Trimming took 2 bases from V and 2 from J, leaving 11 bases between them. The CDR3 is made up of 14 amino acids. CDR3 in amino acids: CASSVGSGTYEQYF. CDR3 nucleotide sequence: TGTGCCAGCAGCGTGGGTAGCGGAACCTACGAGCAGTACTTC. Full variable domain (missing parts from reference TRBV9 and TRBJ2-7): DSGVTQTPKHLITATGQRVTLRCSPRSGDLSVYWYQQSLDQGLQFLIQYYNGEERAKGNILERFSAQQFPDLHSELNLSSLELGDSALYFCASSVGSGTYEQYFGPGTRLTVT.

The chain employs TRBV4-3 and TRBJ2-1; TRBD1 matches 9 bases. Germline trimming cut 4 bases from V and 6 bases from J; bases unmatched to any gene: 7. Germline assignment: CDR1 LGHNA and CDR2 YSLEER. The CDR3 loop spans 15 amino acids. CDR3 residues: CASSRRDRVANEQFF. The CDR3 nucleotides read TGCGCCAGCAGCCGACGGGACAGGGTGGCCAATGAGCAGTTCTTC.